Given below is one T cell receptor beta chain in context. As yet, its antigen is unknown. The V and J ends lost 5 bases and 1 base respectively, with 10 bases between them. The CDR3 runs 14 residues. Per the germline V gene, CDR1 is MNHEY and CDR2 is SVGAGI. The data belong to a study of cytomegalovirus exposure and HLA in healthy donors. The primer mix had 60 Vbeta and 13 Jbeta primers. Clones were read by immunoSEQ multiplex PCR, and TCRdb kept only the in-frame ones, dropping some. The data contain about 160,000 clones, approximately 80% of them singletons. Study-level points and caveats: A reported reduction in N-insertions relative to the roughly 700-donor mean was seen in an Asian-associated ancestry cluster in a later analysis. The study designated 150 or so TCR beta chains cytomegalovirus-associated.

Specimen: PBMCs. The receptor was isolated from a male donor in good health and CMV-seronegative. The genes are TRBV6-5 and TRBJ2-3; possible D gene TRBD2, 5 bases. The CDR3, as DNA: TGTGCCAGCAGTAACACGAGGGGCACAGATACGCAGTATTTT. Translation gives CASSNTRGTDTQYF.